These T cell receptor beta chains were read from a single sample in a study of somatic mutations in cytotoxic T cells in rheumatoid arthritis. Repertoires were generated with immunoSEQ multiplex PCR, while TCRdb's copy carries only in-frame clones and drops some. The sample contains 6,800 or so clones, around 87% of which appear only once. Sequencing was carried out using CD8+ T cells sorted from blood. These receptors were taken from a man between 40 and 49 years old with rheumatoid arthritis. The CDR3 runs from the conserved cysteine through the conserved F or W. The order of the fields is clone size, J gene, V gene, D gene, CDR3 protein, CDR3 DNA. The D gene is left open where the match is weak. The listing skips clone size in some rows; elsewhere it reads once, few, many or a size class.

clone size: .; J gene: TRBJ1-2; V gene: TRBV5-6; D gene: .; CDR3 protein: CASSLRGQLGFYGYTF; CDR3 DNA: TGTGCCAGCAGCTTGAGAGGACAGCTCGGCTTCTATGGCTACACCTTC
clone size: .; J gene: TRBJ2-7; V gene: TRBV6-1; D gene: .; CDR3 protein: CASSEWGRQFYEQYF; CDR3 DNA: TGTGCCAGCAGTGAATGGGGCCGACAGTTCTACGAGCAGTACTTC
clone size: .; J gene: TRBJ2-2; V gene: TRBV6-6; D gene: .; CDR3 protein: CAIRGDSWTGELFF; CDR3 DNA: TGTGCCATTAGAGGGGACTCCTGGACAGGGGAGCTGTTTTTT
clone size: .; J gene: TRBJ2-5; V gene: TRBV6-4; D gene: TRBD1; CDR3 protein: CASSPTGGQGQETQYF; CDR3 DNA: TGTGCCAGCAGTCCGACGGGGGGACAGGGCCAAGAGACCCAGTACTTC
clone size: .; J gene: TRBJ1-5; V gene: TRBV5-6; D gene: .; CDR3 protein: CASSFGDSNQPQHF; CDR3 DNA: TGTGCCAGCAGCTTCGGGGATAGCAATCAGCCCCAGCATTTT
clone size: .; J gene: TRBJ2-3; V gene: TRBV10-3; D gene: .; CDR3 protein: CAIKSDGGADTQYF; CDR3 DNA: TGTGCCATCAAAAGTGACGGGGGAGCAGATACGCAGTATTTT
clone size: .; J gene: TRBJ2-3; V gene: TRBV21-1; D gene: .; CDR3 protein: CASLERGGDTQYF; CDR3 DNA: TGTGCCAGCCTTGAGCGGGGGGGAGATACGCAGTATTTT
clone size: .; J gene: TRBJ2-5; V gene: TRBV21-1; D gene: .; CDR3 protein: CASSLWTSEYQETQYF; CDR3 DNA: TGTGCCAGCAGCCTCTGGACTAGCGAGTATCAAGAGACCCAGTACTTC
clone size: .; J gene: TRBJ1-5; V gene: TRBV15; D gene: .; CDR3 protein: CATSREPRGDQPQHF; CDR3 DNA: TGTGCCACCAGCAGAGAACCCAGGGGAGATCAGCCCCAGCATTTT
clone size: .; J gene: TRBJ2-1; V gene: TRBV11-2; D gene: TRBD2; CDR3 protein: CASSLTSGGTNEQFF; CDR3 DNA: TGTGCCAGCAGCTTAACTAGCGGGGGGACAAATGAGCAGTTCTTC
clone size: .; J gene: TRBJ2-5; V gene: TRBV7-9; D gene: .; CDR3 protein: CASSLVGEETQYF; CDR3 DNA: TGTGCCAGCAGCTTAGTTGGAGAAGAGACCCAGTACTTC
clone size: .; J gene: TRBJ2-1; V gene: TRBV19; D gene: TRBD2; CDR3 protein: CASSILAGANNEQFF; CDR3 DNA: TGTGCCAGTAGTATCCTAGCGGGGGCCAACAATGAGCAGTTCTTC
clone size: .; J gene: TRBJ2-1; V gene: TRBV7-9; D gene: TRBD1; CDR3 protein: CATGQGSYNEQFF; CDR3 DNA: TGTGCCACCGGACAGGGCTCCTACAATGAGCAGTTCTTC
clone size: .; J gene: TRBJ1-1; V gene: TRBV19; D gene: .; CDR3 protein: CASSIDPAGNTEAFF; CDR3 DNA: TGTGCCAGTAGTATAGATCCCGCAGGGAACACTGAAGCTTTCTTT
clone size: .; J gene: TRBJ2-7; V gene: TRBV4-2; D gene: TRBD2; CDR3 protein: CASSPLAGAVEQYF; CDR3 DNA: TGTGCCAGCAGCCCCCTAGCGGGGGCCGTCGAGCAGTACTTC
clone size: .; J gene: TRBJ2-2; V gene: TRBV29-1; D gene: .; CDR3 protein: CSVETVYGELFF; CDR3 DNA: TGCAGCGTTGAAACAGTTTACGGGGAGCTGTTTTTT
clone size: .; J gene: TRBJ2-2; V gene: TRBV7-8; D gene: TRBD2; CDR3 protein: CASSLGAAGGPGELFF; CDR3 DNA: TGTGCCAGCAGCTTAGGGGCAGCGGGGGGGCCCGGGGAGCTGTTTTTT
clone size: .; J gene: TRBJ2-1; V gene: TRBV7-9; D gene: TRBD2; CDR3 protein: CASSSSEPSGPYNEQFF; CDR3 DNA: TGTGCCAGCAGCTCATCGGAGCCTAGCGGACCATACAATGAGCAGTTCTTC
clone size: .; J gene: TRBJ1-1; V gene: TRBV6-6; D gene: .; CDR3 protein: CASSKTGWTEAFF; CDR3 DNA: TGTGCCAGCAGTAAGACAGGTTGGACTGAAGCTTTCTTT
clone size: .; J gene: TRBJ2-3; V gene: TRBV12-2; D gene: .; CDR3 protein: CASRFGIVAGGPQDTQYF; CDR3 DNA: TGTGCAAGTCGCTTTGGTATCGTAGCGGGGGGGCCGCAAGATACGCAGTATTTT
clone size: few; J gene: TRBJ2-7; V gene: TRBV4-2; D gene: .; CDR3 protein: CASSQGAVEQYF; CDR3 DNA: TGTGCCAGCAGCCAAGGTGCGGTCGAGCAGTACTTC
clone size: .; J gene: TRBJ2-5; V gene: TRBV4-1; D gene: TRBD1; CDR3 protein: CASSNLDRGHQETQYF; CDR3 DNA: TGCGCCAGCAGCAACCTGGACAGGGGCCACCAAGAGACCCAGTACTTC
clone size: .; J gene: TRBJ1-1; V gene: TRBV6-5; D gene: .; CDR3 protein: CASSYSLGEAFF; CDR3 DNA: TGTGCCAGCAGTTACTCACTCGGTGAAGCTTTCTTT